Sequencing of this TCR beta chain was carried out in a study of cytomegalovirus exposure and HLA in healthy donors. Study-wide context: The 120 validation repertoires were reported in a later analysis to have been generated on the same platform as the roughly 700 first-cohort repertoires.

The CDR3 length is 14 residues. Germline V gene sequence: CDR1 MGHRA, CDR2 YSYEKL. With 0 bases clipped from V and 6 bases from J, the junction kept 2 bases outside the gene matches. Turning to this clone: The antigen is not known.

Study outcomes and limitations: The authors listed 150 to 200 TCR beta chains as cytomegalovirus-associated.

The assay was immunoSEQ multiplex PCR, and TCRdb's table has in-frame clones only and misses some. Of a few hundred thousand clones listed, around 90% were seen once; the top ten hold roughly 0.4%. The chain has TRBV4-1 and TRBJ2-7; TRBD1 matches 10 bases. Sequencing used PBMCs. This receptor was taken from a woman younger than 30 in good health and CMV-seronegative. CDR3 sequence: CASSQDRDRGEQYF. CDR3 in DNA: TGCGCCAGCAGCCAAGATCGGGACAGGGGCGAGCAGTACTTC.